This T cell receptor beta chain was observed in a study of cytomegalovirus exposure and HLA in healthy donors. Overall study findings and caveats: In a later analysis, CMV-associated beta chains were mostly HLA-associated, it appeared. Later analysis revealed greater clonal expansion in HLA-associated TCR beta chains than in equally common others.

PCR used 60 Vbeta primers and 13 Jbeta primers. Sequencing was performed with immunoSEQ multiplex PCR; in TCRdb, only in-frame clones are kept and a portion is missing. The profile shows over 250,000 clones, roughly 90% of them singletons. Trimming removed 1 base from V and 2 bases from J, with 10 bases in between. The CDR3 loop spans 15 amino acids. CDR1 and CDR2 from the germline V gene are SEHNR and FQNEAQ (reference sequence). Remarks on this clone: Antigen specificity is unknown.

Donors sampled were nominally healthy, though unrecorded immune exposures were likely. The TCR sequence derives from a man aged 35 to 55 in good health and CMV-seropositive. Source material: PBMCs. The V and J genes are TRBV7-9 and TRBJ2-3, with a possible D match to TRBD2 (5 bases). The DNA of the CDR3 is TGTGCCAGCAGCTTAGTCCCGGGGAACACAGATACGCAGTATTTT. Translated, it gives CASSLVPGNTDTQYF.